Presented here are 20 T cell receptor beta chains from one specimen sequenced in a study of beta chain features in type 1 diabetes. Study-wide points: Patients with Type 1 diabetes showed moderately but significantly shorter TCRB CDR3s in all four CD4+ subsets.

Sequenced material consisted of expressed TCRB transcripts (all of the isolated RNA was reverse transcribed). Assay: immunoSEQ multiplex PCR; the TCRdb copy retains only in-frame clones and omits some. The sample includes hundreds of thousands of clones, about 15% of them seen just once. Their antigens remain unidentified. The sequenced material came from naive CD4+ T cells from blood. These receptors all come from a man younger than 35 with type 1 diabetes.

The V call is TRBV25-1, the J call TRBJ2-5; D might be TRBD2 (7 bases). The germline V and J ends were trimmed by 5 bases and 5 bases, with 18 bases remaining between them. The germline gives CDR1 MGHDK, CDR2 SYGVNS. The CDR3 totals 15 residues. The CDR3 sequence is CASSPKQGRGETQYF. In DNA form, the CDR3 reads TGTGCCAGCAGTCCTAAGCAGGGGAGGGGGGAGACCCAGTACTTC.

CDR3 in amino acids: CASSAGGSSYNEQFF. The CDR3 bases are TGTGCCAGCAGTGCTGGAGGTAGCTCCTACAATGAGCAGTTCTTC. The gene calls are TRBV6-6 and TRBJ2-1, with a weak D call TRBD2 (5 bases). CDR1 is MNHNY and CDR2 is SVGAGI in the germline V gene (reference sequence). V was trimmed by 5 bases and J by 0 bases, leaving 11 bases between them. The CDR3 sequence is 15 residues long.

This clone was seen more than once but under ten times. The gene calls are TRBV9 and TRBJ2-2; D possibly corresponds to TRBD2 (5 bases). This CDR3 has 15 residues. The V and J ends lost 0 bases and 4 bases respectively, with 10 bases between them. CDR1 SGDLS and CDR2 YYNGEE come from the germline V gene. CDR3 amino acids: CASSVGGRITGELFF. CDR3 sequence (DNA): TGTGCCAGCAGCGTAGGTGGGAGAATCACCGGGGAGCTGTTTTTT.

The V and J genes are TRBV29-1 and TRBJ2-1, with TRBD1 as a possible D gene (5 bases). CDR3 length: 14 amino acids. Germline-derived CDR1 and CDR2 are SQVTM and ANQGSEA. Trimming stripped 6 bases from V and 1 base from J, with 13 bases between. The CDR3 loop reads CSVRTGHSYNEQFF. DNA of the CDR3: TGCAGCGTCCGAACAGGTCATTCCTACAATGAGCAGTTCTTC.

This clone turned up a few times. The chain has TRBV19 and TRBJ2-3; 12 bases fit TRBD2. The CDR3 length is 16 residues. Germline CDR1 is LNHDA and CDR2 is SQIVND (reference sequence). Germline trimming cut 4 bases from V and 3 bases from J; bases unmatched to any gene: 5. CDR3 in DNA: TGTGCCAGTAGTACGTTGACTAGCGGGAGAACAGATACGCAGTATTTT. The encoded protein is CASSTLTSGRTDTQYF.

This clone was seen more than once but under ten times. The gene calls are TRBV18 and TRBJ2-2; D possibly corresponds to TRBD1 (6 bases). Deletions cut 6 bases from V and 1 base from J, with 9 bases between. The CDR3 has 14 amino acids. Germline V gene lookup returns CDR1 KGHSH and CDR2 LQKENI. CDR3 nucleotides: TGTGCCAGCTCGTCGACAGGGAACACCGGGGAGCTGTTTTTT. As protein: CASSSTGNTGELFF. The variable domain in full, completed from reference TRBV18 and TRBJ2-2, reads NAGVMQNPRHLVRRRGQEARLRCSPMKGHSHVYWYRQLPEEGLKFMVYLQKENIIDESGMPKERFSAEFPKEGPSILRIQQVVRGDSAAYFCASSSTGNTGELFFGEGSRLTVL.

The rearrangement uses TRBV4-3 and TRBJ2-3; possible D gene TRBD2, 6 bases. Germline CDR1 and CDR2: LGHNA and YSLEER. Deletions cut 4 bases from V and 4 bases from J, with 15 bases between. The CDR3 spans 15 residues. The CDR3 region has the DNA TGCGCCAGCAGCCGGGGGGTAGGGGACTCAGATACGCAGTATTTT. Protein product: CASSRGVGDSDTQYF.

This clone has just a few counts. CDR3: CASSPPGGSNQPQHF. CDR3 sequence (DNA): TGTGCCAGCAGCCCCCCCGGGGGTAGCAATCAGCCCCAGCATTTT. The chain is built from TRBV7-2 and TRBJ1-5; TRBD1 might be the D (5 bases). CDR3 size: 15 residues. The germline V gene encodes CDR1 SGHTA and CDR2 FQGNSA. Trimming removed 5 bases at V and 0 bases at J, with 11 bases between.

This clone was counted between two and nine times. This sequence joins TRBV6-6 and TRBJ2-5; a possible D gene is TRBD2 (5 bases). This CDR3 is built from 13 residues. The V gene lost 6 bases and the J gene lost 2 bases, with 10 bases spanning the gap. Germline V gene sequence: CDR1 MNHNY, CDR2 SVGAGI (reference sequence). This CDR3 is CASRVSGQETQYF. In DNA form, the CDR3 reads TGTGCCAGCAGAGTGAGCGGACAAGAGACCCAGTACTTC.

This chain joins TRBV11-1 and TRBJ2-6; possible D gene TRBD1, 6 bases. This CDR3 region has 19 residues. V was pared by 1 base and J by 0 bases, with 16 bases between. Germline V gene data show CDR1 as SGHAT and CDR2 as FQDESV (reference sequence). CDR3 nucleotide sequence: TGTGCCAGCAGCTTAGAGGGCAGGGGCTTTCTCTCTGGGGCCAACGTCCTGACTTTC. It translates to CASSLEGRGFLSGANVLTF.

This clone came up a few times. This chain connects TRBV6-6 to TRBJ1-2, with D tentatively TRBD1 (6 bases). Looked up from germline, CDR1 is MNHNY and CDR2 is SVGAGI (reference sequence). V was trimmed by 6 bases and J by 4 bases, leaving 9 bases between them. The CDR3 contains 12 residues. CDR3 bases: TGTGCCAGCAGGAGCAGGGGCTATGGCTACACCTTC. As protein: CASRSRGYGYTF.

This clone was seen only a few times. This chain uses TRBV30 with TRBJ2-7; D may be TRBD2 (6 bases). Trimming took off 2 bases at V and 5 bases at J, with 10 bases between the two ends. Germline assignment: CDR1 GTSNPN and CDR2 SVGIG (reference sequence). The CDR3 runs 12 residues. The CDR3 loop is CAWSHGTHEQYF. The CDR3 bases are TGTGCCTGGAGTCATGGGACTCACGAGCAGTACTTC.

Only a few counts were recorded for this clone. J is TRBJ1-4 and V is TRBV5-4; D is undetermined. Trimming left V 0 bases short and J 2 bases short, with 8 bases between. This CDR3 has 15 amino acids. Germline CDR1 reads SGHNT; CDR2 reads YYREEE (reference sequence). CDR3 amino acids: CASSLAGRTNEKLFF. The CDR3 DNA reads TGTGCCAGCAGCTTGGCCGGTCGGACTAATGAAAAACTGTTTTTT.

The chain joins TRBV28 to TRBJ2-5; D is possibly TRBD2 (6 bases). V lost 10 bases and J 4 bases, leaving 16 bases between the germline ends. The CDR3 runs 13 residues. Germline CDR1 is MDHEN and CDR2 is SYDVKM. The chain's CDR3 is CAITRETPETQYF. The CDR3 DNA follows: TGTGCCATAACTCGGGAGACCCCAGAGACCCAGTACTTC. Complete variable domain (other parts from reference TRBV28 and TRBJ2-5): DVKVTQSSRYLVKRTGEKVFLECVQDMDHENMFWYRQDPGLGLRLIYFSYDVKMKEKGDIPEGYSVSREKKERFSLILESASTNQTSMYLCAITRETPETQYFGPGTRLLVL.

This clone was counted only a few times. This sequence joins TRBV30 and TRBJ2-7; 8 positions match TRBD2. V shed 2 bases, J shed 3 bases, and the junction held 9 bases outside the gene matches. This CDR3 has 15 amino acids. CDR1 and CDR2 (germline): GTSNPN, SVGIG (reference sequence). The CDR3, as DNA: TGTGCCTGGAGTAACCCCAGGAGCGGGAGCTACGAGCAGTACTTC. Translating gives CAWSNPRSGSYEQYF.

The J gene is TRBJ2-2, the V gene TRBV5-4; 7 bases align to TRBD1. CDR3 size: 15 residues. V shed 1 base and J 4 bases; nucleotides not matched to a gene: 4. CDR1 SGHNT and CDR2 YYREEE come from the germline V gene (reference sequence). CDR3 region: CASSLRGRFTGELFF. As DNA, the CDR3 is TGTGCCAGCAGCTTGAGGGGGCGATTCACCGGGGAGCTGTTTTTT. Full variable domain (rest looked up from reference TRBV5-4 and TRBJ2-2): ETGVTQSPTHLIKTRGQQVTLRCSSQSGHNTVSWYQQALGQGPQFIFQYYREEENGRGNFPPRFSGLQFPNYSSELNVNALELDDSALYLCASSLRGRFTGELFFGEGSRLTVL.

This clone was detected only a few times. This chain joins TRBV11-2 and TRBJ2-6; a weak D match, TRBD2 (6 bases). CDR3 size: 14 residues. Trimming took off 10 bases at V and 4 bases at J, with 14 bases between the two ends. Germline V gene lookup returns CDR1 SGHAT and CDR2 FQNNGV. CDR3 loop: CATWRGIGANVLTF. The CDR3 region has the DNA TGTGCCACCTGGAGGGGAATCGGGGCCAACGTCCTGACTTTC.

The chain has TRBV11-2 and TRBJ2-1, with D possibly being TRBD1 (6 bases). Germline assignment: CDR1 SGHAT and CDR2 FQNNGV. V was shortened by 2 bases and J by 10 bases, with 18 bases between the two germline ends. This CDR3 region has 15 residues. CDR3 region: CASSLNSGPTGEQFF. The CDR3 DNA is TGTGCCAGCAGCTTAAACTCAGGGCCCACAGGGGAGCAGTTCTTC.

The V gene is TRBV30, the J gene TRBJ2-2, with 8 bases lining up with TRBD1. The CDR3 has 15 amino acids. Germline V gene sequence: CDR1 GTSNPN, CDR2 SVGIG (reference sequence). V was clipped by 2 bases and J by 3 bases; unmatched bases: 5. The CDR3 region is CAWSKPDRDTGELFF. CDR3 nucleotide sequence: TGTGCCTGGAGTAAACCGGACAGGGACACCGGGGAGCTGTTTTTT.

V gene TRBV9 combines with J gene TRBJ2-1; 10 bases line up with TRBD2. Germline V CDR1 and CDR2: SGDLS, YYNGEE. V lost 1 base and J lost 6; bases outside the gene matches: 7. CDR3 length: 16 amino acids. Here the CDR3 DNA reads TGTGCCAGCAGCGTAATTGGTAGCGGGAGGAGCAATGAGCAGTTCTTC. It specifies CASSVIGSGRSNEQFF. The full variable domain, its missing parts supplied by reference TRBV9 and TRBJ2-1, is DSGVTQTPKHLITATGQRVTLRCSPRSGDLSVYWYQQSLDQGLQFLIQYYNGEERAKGNILERFSAQQFPDLHSELNLSSLELGDSALYFCASSVIGSGRSNEQFFGPGTRLTVL.